A selection of T cell receptor beta chains follows, all from one sample in a study of blood T cell repertoires in COVID-19. Only in-frame clones appear in the TCRdb table, and some are missing; sequencing was by immunoSEQ multiplex PCR. The repertoire has 300,000 to 450,000 clones, more than 75% of them found once; the top ten carry about 1.2%. Sequencing was carried out using PBMCs or T cells enriched from blood (not recorded which). Every receptor here comes from a woman aged 18-29 years who had recovered from COVID-19. CDR3s include the opening cysteine and the closing phenylalanine or tryptophan.

TRBV11-2	TRBJ2-1	CASTVTGVSNEQFF
TRBV28	TRBJ1-1	CASRPSGGNTEAFF
TRBV19	TRBJ2-2	CASSQAGELFF
TRBV5-1	TRBJ1-5	CASSLRTGDQPQHF
TRBV19	TRBJ1-6	CASGTGYNSPLHF
TRBV29-1	TRBJ1-1	CSVAQTVNTEAFF
TRBV6-1	TRBJ1-6	CASSEQGSGPSPLHF
TRBV5-1	TRBJ1-1	CASSRNPTGANTEAFF
TRBV19	TRBJ1-5	CASSIALQGRPQHF
TRBV12-3/TRBV12-4	TRBJ1-1	CASSFLEGAEAFF
TRBV7-2	TRBJ2-1	CASSSWGAGGPRNEQFF
TRBV10-3	TRBJ1-2	CAISQQENYGYTF
TRBV30	TRBJ1-2	CAWSWEGVHYGYTF
TRBV3-1/TRBV3-2	TRBJ1-3	CASSQSGGSSGNTIYF
TRBV5-4	TRBJ1-2	CASSLYPGNYGYTF